This TCR beta chain was profiled in a study of blood T cell repertoires in COVID-19. Across the whole study: The cDNA or gDNA used as material had been derived from T cells, B-cell-depleted T cells, or PBMCs.

Participants were aged about 18 to 89 years, lived in 20 to 25 US areas, and enrolled virtually. Participants were placed into cohorts based on the clinical history they reported. The data were produced by immunoSEQ multiplex PCR, yet TCRdb's version contains in-frame clones alone and is incomplete. Here the sample spans approximately 220,000 clones, 85% to 90% being singletons. V lost 3 bases, J lost 7 bases, and 11 bases stayed unmatched. The CDR3 is 17 amino acids. From germline, CDR1 is MNHNS and CDR2 SASEGT. The sample comprised PBMCs or T cells enriched from blood (not recorded which). This receptor was identified in a woman under 40 with acute COVID-19. The chain employs TRBV6-1 and TRBJ2-2; 10 nucleotides match TRBD1. The DNA of the CDR3 is TGTGCCAGCAGTGATAATCCCCCCGGACAGGGGGACGGGGAGCTGTTTTTT. Protein product: CASSDNPPGQGDGELFF.